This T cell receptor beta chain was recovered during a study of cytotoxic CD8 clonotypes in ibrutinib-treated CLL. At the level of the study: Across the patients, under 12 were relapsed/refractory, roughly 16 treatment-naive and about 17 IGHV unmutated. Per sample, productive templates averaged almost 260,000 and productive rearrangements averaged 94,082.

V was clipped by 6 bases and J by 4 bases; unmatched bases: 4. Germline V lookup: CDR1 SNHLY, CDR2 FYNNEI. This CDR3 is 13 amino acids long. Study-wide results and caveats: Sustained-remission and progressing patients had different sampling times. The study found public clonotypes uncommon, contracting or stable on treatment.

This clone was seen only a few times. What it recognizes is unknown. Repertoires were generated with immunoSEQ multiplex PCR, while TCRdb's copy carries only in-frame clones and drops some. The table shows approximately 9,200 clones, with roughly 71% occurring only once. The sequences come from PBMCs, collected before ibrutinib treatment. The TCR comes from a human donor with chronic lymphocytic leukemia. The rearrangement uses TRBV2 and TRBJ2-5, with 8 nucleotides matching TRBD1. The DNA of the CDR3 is TGTGCCAGCAGGAAAGACAGGGGAGAGACCCAGTACTTC. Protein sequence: CASRKDRGETQYF.